This TCR beta chain was captured by sequencing in a study of OX40 agonist ivuxolimab in advanced cancers. Turning to the study itself: Earlier treatment with anti-PD-1, anti-PD-L1 or anti-CTLA-4 was permitted, and roughly 40% had received some.

After removal of 6 bases from V and 1 base from J, the junction contained 9 bases not matched to a gene. Germline V gene lookup returns CDR1 SGHRS and CDR2 YFSETQ. The CDR3 runs to 15 residues. Clones were read by immunoSEQ multiplex PCR, and TCRdb kept only the in-frame ones, dropping some. The repertoire holds 70,000 or so clones, approximately 86% seen once, with approximately 2% in the top ten. Sample: CD4+ or CD8+ T cells sorted from blood, taken in a trial of the OX40 agonist ivuxolimab. The chain recombines TRBV5-1 with TRBJ1-1, with TRBD1 matching 7 bases. The source is an adult with an advanced solid tumor such as melanoma, head and neck, liver or kidney cancer. Here the CDR3 reads CASTMQGGSNTEAFF. The CDR3 DNA reads TGCGCCAGCACCATGCAGGGGGGGTCGAACACTGAAGCTTTCTTT.